One and the same sample provided the 17 T cell receptor beta chains below, sequenced in a study of blood T cell repertoires in COVID-19. Repertoires were generated with immunoSEQ multiplex PCR, while TCRdb's copy carries only in-frame clones and drops some. The sample lists under 250,000 clones, about 86% seen once, with 1.3% to 1.5% in the top ten. Source material: peripheral blood. Receptors were obtained from a man older than 75 with acute or convalescent COVID-19.

The chain recombines TRBV5-1 with TRBJ2-1, with a weak D call TRBD1 (6 bases). V shed 3 bases and J shed 8 bases, with 15 bases lying between them. Looked up from germline, CDR1 is SGHRS and CDR2 is YFSETQ. The CDR3 runs 14 residues. CDR3 bases: TGCGCCAGCAGCTCTGGGGGACACGTCGATGAGCAGTTCTTC. Protein sequence: CASSSGGHVDEQFF.

In the case of this clone: One junction end does not reproduce the germline sequence, and a read error may be involved. The V and J genes are TRBV24-1 and TRBJ2-1, with 7 bases identical to TRBD1. The CDR3 extends over 13 amino acids. Germline V CDR1 and CDR2: KGHDR, SFDVKD. The CDR3 region is CATSDLGTDEEFF. As DNA, the CDR3 is TGTGCCACCAGTGATCTAGGGACAGATGAGGAGTTCTTC.

This chain connects TRBV14 to TRBJ1-6; TRBD1 agrees at 7 bases. This CDR3 is built from 15 residues. V was clipped by 4 bases and J by 9 bases; unmatched bases: 9. Germline V CDR1 and CDR2: SGHDN, FVKESK. The CDR3 sequence: CASSRMTGTASPLHF. The CDR3 bases are TGTGCCAGCAGCCGGATGACGGGGACAGCTTCACCCCTCCACTTT.

This sequence joins TRBV5-1 and TRBJ1-6; 7 positions match TRBD1. Germline V gene sequence: CDR1 SGHRS, CDR2 YFSETQ. CDR3 length equals 17 residues. The junction had 11 bases not matched to a gene; V was cut back by 5 bases and J by 3 bases. The CDR3 spells CASSMEGTANYNSPLHF. In nucleotides, the CDR3 is TGCGCCAGCAGTATGGAGGGGACAGCGAACTATAATTCACCCCTCCACTTT. Full variable domain (remainder filled in from reference TRBV5-1 and TRBJ1-6): KAGVTQTPRYLIKTRGQQVTLSCSPISGHRSVSWYQQTPGQGLQFLFEYFSETQRNKGNFPGRFSGRQFSNSRSEMNVSTLELGDSALYLCASSMEGTANYNSPLHFGNGTRLTVT.

The chain employs TRBV7-2 and TRBJ2-3, with TRBD1 as a possible D gene (6 bases). Looked up from germline, CDR1 is SGHTA and CDR2 is FQGNSA. The length of the CDR3 is 13 residues. V was cut by 0 bases and J by 12 bases, with 13 bases left in between. The CDR3 region has the DNA TGTGCCAGCAGCTTAGCAATAAACAGGGCCCAGTATTTT. It encodes CASSLAINRAQYF.

This sequence joins TRBV7-3 and TRBJ1-6, with TRBD1 as a possible D gene (5 bases). Trimming took 5 bases from V and 9 from J, leaving 14 bases between them. CDR3 length: 14 amino acids. Germline-derived CDR1 and CDR2 are SGHTA and FQGTGA. The CDR3: CASSVTASGSPLHF. In DNA, the CDR3 is TGTGCCAGCAGCGTGACAGCTAGCGGTTCACCCCTCCACTTT.

The CDR3 DNA is TGTGCCAGCAGCAAGGACCTCTCAGCGGGGGGATCCTACGAGCAGTACTTC. Encoded protein: CASSKDLSAGGSYEQYF. The rearrangement links TRBV14 to TRBJ2-7; 9 bases agree with TRBD2. This CDR3 has 17 residues. Germline V gene data show CDR1 as SGHDN and CDR2 as FVKESK. V shed 5 bases and J 1 base; nucleotides not matched to a gene: 12. The variable domain in full, with the rest retrieved from reference TRBV14 and TRBJ2-7, is EAGVTQFPSHSVIEKGQTVTLRCDPISGHDNLYWYRRVMGKEIKFLLHFVKESKQDESGMPNNRFLAERTGGTYSTLKVQPAELEDSGVYFCASSKDLSAGGSYEQYFGPGTRLTVT.

As DNA, the CDR3 is TGTGCCAGCAGTCCAAAAGAGACCCAGTACTTC. This sequence encodes CASSPKETQYF. V is TRBV28 and J is TRBJ2-5, with D unclear. Germline V gene data show CDR1 as MDHEN and CDR2 as SYDVKM. The length of the CDR3 is 11 residues. The ends were cut back, 5 bases at V and 3 bases at J, with 4 bases in the middle.

The rearrangement uses TRBV28 and TRBJ1-5; tentative D call: TRBD1 (5 bases). The V and J ends lost 3 bases and 7 bases respectively, with 16 bases between them. This CDR3 comprises 15 residues. CDR1 and CDR2 from the germline V gene are MDHEN and SYDVKM. CDR3 bases: TGTGCCAGCAGTTTGGGGCAGGGTTGGACCCAGCCCCAGCATTTT. It yields the protein CASSLGQGWTQPQHF. The full variable domain, completed using reference TRBV28 and TRBJ1-5, is DVKVTQSSRYLVKRTGEKVFLECVQDMDHENMFWYRQDPGLGLRLIYFSYDVKMKEKGDIPEGYSVSREKKERFSLILESASTNQTSMYLCASSLGQGWTQPQHFGDGTRLSIL.

V and J are TRBV10-3 and TRBJ2-3; 8 bases are shared with TRBD1. V dropped 3 bases and J dropped 4; count of bases not matched to a gene: 6. In germline, CDR1 is ENHRY, CDR2 SYGVKD. The CDR3 spans 15 residues. CDR3 protein: CAISEGQGVADTQYF. The CDR3 DNA reads as TGTGCCATCAGTGAAGGACAGGGTGTGGCAGATACGCAGTATTTT.

The rearrangement links TRBV7-6 to TRBJ2-6; TRBD2 matches 8 bases. The germline CDR1 and CDR2 sequences are SGHVS and FNYEAQ. V was pared by 6 bases and J by 0 bases, with 7 bases of the junction left unmatched. The CDR3 sequence is 17 residues long. CDR3 loop: CASSISGEHSGANVLTF. The CDR3 DNA reads TGTGCCAGCAGTATTAGCGGGGAACACTCTGGGGCCAACGTCCTGACTTTC.

This chain uses TRBV6-5 with TRBJ2-3; 8 bases align to TRBD1. V dropped 5 bases and J dropped 3; count of bases not matched to a gene: 7. The CDR3 runs to 15 residues. In germline, CDR1 is MNHEY, CDR2 SVGAGI. DNA of the CDR3: TGTGCCAGCAGTAGACAGGGGATTAGAACAGATACGCAGTATTTT. Residues: CASSRQGIRTDTQYF.

This chain connects TRBV3-1 (or the pseudogene TRBV3-2) to TRBJ2-1, with 14 bases matching TRBD2. The CDR3 loop spans 18 amino acids. V trimming: 0 bases; J trimming: 5 bases; junction bases outside the gene matches: 6. Per germline, CDR1 LGHDT and CDR2 YNNKEL (reference sequence). CDR3 sequence (DNA): TGTGCCAGCAGCCAAGATCCTGGGACTAGCGGGGGAAACAATGAGCAGTTCTTC. Translating gives CASSQDPGTSGGNNEQFF.

The chain employs TRBV7-9 and TRBJ2-1; TRBD2 matches 9 bases. There are 14 residues in the CDR3. Looked up from germline, CDR1 is SEHNR and CDR2 is FQNEAQ (reference sequence). The ends lost 8 bases at V and 10 bases at J; junction bases unmatched: 12. The CDR3 DNA reads as TGTGCCAGCTCGATAGCGGGAGACTCGCAGGAGCAGTTCTTC. Translating gives CASSIAGDSQEQFF.

The DNA of the CDR3 is TGTGCCAGCAGCTTACTCAGGGACACCGGGGAGCTGTTTTTT. Translating it yields CASSLLRDTGELFF. The chain couples TRBV6-6 to TRBJ2-2; D may be TRBD1 (5 bases). The CDR3 extends over 14 amino acids. With 6 bases removed from V and 3 bases from J, the gap between germline ends came to 11 bases. The germline V gene has CDR1 MNHNY and CDR2 SVGAGI (reference sequence).

The CDR3 DNA reads TGTGCCAGCAGCTTAGAGACAGGGGCTAACTATGGCTACACCTTC. Its translation: CASSLETGANYGYTF. The chain recombines TRBV7-9 with TRBJ1-2, with 8 bases matching TRBD1. In germline, CDR1 is SEHNR, CDR2 FQNEAQ (reference sequence). The CDR3 is 15 amino acids. The junction had 1 base not matched to a gene; V was cut back by 1 base and J by 0 bases.

The V call is TRBV29-1, the J call TRBJ2-4; D uncertain. Germline CDR1 reads SQVTM; CDR2 reads ANQGSEA. Trimming removed 4 bases from V and 0 bases from J, with 13 bases in between. The CDR3 length is 15 residues. The CDR3 is CSVAGLLGAKNIQYF. The CDR3 DNA reads TGCAGCGTTGCTGGCCTCCTAGGAGCCAAAAACATTCAGTACTTC.